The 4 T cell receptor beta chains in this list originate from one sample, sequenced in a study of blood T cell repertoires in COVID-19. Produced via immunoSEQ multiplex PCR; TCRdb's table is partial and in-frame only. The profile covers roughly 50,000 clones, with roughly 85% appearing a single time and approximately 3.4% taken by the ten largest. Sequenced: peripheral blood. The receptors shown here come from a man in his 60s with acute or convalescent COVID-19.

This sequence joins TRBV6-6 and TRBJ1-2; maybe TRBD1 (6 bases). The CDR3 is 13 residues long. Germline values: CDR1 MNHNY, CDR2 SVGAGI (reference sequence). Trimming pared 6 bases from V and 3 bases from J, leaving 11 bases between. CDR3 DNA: TGTGCCAGCAGCAAAGGGGGGGACTATGGCTACACCTTC. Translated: CASSKGGDYGYTF.

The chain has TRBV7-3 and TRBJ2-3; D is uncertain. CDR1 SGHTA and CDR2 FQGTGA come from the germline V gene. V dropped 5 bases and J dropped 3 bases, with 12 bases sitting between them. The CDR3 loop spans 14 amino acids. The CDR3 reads CASSLGPSTDTQYF. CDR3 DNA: TGTGCCAGCAGCCTGGGCCCGTCGACAGATACGCAGTATTTT.

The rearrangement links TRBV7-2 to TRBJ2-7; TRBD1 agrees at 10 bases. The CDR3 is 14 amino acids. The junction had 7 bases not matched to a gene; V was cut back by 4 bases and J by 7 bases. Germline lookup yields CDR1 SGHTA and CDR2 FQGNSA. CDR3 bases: TGTGCCAGCAGCTACCGGGACAGGGGCCGGGAGCAGTACTTC. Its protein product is CASSYRDRGREQYF.

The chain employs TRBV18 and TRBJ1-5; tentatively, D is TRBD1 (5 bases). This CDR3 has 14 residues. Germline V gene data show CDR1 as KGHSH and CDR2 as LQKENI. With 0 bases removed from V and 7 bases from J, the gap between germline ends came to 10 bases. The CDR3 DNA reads TGTGCCAGCTCACCACCTGGGGGGGGGCAGCCCCAGCATTTT. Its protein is CASSPPGGGQPQHF. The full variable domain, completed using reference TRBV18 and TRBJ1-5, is NAGVMQNPRHLVRRRGQEARLRCSPMKGHSHVYWYRQLPEEGLKFMVYLQKENIIDESGMPKERFSAEFPKEGPSILRIQQVVRGDSAAYFCASSPPGGGQPQHFGDGTRLSIL.